The T cell receptor (beta chain) described here comes from a study of T cells in severe cutaneous drug reactions. Overall study: Patients came from Taiwan, Thailand and a European registry, 2011 to 2018. Study-level points and caveats: One public TCRbeta CDR3 appeared in all seven blister samples, averaging approximately 14%. TRBV12-4 use rose strongly in carbamazepine-induced Stevens-Johnson syndrome or toxic epidermal necrolysis, averaging around 32% in blister cells and approximately 5% in PBMC.

This CDR3 region has 18 residues. Germline CDR1 is SEHNR and CDR2 is FQNEAQ (reference sequence). Bulk and single-cell libraries used iRepertoire multiplex PCR with TCR subtype-specific primers. Input for bulk TCR libraries: roughly 95-500 ng RNA per sample. One entry per CDR3 protein, without DNA, is what TCRdb gives after re-calling the multiplex PCR reads. The listing records 8,800 or so distinct CDR3 sequences. Note on this clonotype: Its antigen remains unidentified.

The patients sequenced had a carbamazepine-induced Stevens-Johnson syndrome or toxic epidermal necrolysis reaction. The TCR comes from a human donor with a severe cutaneous adverse drug reaction. The chain combines TRBV7-9 with TRBJ2-3; TCRdb's D call of TRBD2 is untestable without DNA. The sequenced material came from cells from a skin blister. The CDR3 sequence is CASSLFRTSGRGTDTQYF. The full variable domain, with the rest looked up from reference TRBV7-9 and TRBJ2-3, is DTGVSQNPRHKITKRGQNVTFRCDPISEHNRLYWYRQTLGQGPEFLTYFQNEAQLEKSRLLSDRFSAERPKGSFSTLEIQRTEQGDSAMYLCASSLFRTSGRGTDTQYFGPGTRLTVL.